These T cell receptor beta chains were read from a single sample in a study of post-analysis software for immune sequencing data. Each CDR3 protein is one row after TCRdb ran MiXCR on the PCR reads. Among 750,000 to 950,000 distinct CDR3 sequences listed, roughly half were seen once. The sample was blood. The receptors stem from a girl between 5 and 17 years old with multiple sclerosis. The conserved cysteine and the conserved F or W are not part of the CDR3 here. Some rows mark clone size as missing; the rest say once, few, many or name a class of expanded clone.

few | TRBJ2-1 | TRBV6-4 | 12 | ASSPDKTYNEQF
. | TRBJ1-5 | TRBV19 | 12 | ASSPKPGGQPQH
. | . | TRBV5-1 | 12 | ASSLGQFTYEQY
. | TRBJ2-5 | TRBV20-1 | 11 | SAERGGGNEQY
. | TRBJ2-3 | TRBV5-1 | 15 | ASSLDLAGARTDTQY
few | TRBJ2-7 | TRBV15 | 14 | ATSRDRAGSLYEQY
few | TRBJ2-5 | TRBV20-1 | 13 | SAERLAGIQETQY
few | TRBJ2-1 | TRBV20-1 | 13 | SANPLAGGYNEQF
few | TRBJ2-5 | TRBV5-1 | 11 | ASNGQGWGSQY
. | TRBJ2-1 | TRBV6-1 | 12 | ASPDTQTYNEQF
few | TRBJ2-7 | TRBV20-1 | 14 | SASQASGAISYEQY
. | TRBJ2-1 | TRBV5-1 | 12 | ASSLRTSGDEQF
. | TRBJ1-2 | TRBV20-1 | 9 | SAPGEVGYT
once | TRBJ2-7 | TRBV5-1 | 13 | ASSTGTSGVYEQY
few | TRBJ2-3 | TRBV14 | 13 | ASSPGTFSSDTQY
few | TRBJ2-1 | TRBV27 | 13 | ASSPGTSGRSEQF
. | TRBJ1-1 | TRBV7-3 | 12 | ASSPSSRGTEAF
. | TRBJ2-1 | TRBV6-4 | 16 | ASSDSFAGPFSYNEQF
once | TRBJ2-1 | TRBV2 | 15 | ASSDSFGRERYNEQF
. | TRBJ2-7 | TRBV3-1 | 14 | ASSQAGQGLRYEQY